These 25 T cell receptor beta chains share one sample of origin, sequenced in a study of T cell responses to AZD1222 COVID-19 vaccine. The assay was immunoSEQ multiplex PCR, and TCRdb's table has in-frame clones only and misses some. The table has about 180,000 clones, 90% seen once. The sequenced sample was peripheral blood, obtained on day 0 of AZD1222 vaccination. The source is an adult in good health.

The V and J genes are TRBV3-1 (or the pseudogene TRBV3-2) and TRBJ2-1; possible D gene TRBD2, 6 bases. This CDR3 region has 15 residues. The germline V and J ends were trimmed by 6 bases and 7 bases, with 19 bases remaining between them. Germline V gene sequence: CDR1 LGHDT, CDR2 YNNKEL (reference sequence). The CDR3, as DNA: TGTGCCAGCAGTCGTCAGGGACTGGCCCTGAATGAGCAGTTCTTC. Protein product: CASSRQGLALNEQFF.

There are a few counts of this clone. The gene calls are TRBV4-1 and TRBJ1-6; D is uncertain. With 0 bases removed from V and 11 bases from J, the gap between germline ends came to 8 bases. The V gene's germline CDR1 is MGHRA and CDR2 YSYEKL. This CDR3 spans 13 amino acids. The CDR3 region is CASSQDHEAPLHF. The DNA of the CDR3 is TGCGCCAGCAGCCAAGATCACGAGGCACCCCTCCACTTT.

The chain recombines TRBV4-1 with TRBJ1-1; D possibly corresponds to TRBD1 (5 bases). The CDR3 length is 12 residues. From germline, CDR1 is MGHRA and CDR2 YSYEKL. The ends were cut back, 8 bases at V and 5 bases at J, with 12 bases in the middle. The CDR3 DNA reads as TGCGCCAGCGAAGGGGAGGGAACTGAAGCTTTCTTT. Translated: CASEGEGTEAFF.

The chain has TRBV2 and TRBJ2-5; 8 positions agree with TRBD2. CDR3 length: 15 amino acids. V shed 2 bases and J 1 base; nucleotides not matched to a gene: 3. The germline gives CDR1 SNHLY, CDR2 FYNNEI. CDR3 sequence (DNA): TGTGCCAGCAGTGAATGGCGGGGGGCCCAAGAGACCCAGTACTTC. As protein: CASSEWRGAQETQYF.

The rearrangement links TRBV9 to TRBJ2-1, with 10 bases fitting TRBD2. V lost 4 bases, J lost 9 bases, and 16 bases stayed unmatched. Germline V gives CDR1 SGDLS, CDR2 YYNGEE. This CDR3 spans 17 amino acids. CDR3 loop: CASSPGTTSGTVGEQFF. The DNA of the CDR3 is TGTGCCAGCAGCCCCGGTACTACTAGCGGGACGGTGGGTGAGCAGTTCTTC.

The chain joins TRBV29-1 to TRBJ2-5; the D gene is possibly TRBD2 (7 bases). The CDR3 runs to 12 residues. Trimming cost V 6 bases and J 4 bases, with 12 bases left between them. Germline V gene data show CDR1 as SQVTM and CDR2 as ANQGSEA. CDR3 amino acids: CSVRRGAETQYF. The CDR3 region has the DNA TGCAGCGTCCGTCGGGGGGCAGAGACCCAGTACTTC.

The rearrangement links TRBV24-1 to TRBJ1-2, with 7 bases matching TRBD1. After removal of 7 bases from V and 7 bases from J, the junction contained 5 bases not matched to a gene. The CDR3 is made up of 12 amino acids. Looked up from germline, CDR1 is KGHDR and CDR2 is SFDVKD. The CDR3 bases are TGTGCCACCAGACAGGGGTATGGTGGCTACACCTTC. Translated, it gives CATRQGYGGYTF.

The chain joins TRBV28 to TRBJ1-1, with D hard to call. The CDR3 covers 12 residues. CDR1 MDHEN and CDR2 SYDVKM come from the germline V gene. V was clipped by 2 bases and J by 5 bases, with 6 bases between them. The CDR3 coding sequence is TGTGCCAGCAGTTTAAGGTGGACTGAAGCTTTCTTT. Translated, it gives CASSLRWTEAFF.

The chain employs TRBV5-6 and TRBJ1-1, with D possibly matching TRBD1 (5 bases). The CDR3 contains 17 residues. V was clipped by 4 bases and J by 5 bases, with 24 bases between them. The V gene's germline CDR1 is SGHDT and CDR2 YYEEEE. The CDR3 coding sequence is TGTGCCAGCAGCCAAGGAGGCCTGGGACGGCCGGGAACTGAAGCTTTCTTT. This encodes CASSQGGLGRPGTEAFF. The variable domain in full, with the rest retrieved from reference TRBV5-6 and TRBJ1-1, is DAGVTQSPTHLIKTRGQQVTLRCSPKSGHDTVSWYQQALGQGPQFIFQYYEEEERQRGNFPDRFSGHQFPNYSSELNVNALLLGDSALYLCASSQGGLGRPGTEAFFGQGTRLTVV.

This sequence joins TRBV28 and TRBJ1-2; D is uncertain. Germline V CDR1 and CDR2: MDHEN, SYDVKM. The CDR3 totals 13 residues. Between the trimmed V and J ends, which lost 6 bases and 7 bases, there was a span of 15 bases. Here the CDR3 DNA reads TGTGCCAGCAGAACCCCAGGCCTGGGTGGCTACACCTTC. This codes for CASRTPGLGGYTF.

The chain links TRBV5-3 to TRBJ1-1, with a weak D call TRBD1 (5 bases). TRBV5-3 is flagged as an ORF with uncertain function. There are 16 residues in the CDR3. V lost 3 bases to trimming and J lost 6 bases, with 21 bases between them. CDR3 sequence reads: CARSSNKLGGASEAFF. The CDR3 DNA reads TGTGCCAGAAGCTCAAATAAACTGGGAGGGGCCTCTGAAGCTTTCTTT.

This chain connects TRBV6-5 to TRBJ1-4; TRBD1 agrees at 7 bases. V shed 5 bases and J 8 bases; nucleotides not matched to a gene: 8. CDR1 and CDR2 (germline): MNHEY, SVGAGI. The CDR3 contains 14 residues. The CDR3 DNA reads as TGTGCCAGCAGTCGGAGACAGGGAAGCGAAAAACTGTTTTTT. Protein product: CASSRRQGSEKLFF.

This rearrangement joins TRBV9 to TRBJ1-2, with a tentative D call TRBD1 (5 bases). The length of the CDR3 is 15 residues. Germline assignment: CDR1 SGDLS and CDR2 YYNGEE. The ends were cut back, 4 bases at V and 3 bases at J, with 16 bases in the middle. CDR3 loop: CASSRRGSVDYGYTF. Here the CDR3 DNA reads TGTGCCAGCAGCAGGAGGGGCAGTGTGGACTATGGCTACACCTTC.

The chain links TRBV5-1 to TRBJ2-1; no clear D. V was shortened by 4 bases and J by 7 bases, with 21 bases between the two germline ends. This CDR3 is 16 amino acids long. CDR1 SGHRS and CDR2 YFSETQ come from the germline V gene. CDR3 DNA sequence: TGCGCCAGCAGCACGGACCGGCCGCGGAAAGATAATGAGCAGTTCTTC. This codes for CASSTDRPRKDNEQFF.

CDR3 sequence reads: CASSSGYGYTF. The CDR3 DNA reads as TGTGCCAGCAGTTCCGGATATGGCTACACCTTC. The chain uses TRBV28 and TRBJ1-2; no clear D. V was cut by 4 bases and J by 5 bases, with 5 bases left in between. CDR3 length equals 11 residues. CDR1 and CDR2 (germline): MDHEN, SYDVKM.

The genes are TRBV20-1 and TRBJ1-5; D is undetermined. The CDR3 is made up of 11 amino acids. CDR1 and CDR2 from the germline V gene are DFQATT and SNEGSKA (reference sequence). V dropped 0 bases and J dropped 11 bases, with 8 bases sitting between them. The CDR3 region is CSARDRRAQHF. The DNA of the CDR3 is TGCAGTGCTAGAGATCGAAGGGCCCAGCATTTT.

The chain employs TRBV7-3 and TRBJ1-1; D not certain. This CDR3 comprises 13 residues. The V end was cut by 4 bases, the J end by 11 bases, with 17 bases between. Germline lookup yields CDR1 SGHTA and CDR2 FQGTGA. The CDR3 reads CASSSTPLGLAFF. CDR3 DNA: TGTGCCAGCAGCTCGACCCCACTTGGGTTGGCTTTCTTT.

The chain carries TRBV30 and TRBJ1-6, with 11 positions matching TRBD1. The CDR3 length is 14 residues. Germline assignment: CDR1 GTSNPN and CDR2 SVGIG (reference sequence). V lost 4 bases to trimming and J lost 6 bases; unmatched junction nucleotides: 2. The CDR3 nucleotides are TGTGCCTGGAAGGGGACAGGGGGTAATTCACCCCTCCACTTT. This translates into CAWKGTGGNSPLHF.

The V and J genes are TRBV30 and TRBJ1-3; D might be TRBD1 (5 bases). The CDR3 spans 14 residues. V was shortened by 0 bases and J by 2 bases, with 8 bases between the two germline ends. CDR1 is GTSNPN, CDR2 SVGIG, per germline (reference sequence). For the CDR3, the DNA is TGTGCCTGGAGTGTATTGGGGGCTGGAAACACCATATATTTT. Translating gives CAWSVLGAGNTIYF. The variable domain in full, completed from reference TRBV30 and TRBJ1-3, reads SQTIHQWPATLVQPVGSPLSLECTVEGTSNPNLYWYRQAAGRGLQLLFYSVGIGQISSEVPQNLSASRPQDRQFILSSKKLLLSDSGFYLCAWSVLGAGNTIYFGEGSWLTVV.

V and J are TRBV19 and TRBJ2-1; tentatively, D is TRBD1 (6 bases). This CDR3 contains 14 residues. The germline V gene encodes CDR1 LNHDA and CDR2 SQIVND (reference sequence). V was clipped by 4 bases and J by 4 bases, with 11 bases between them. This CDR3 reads CASSRGQPYNEQFF. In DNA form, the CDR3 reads TGTGCCAGTAGTAGAGGACAGCCTTACAATGAGCAGTTCTTC.

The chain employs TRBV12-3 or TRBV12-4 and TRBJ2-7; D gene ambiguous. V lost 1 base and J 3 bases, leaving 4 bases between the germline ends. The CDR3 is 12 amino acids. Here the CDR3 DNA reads TGTGCCAGCAGTTTAGGGCTCTACGAGCAGTACTTC. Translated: CASSLGLYEQYF.

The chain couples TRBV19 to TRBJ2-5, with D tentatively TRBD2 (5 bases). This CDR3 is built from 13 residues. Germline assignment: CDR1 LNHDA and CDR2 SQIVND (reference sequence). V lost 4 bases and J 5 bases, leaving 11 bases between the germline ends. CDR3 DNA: TGTGCCAGTAGTAGCACTAGGATGGAGACCCAGTACTTC. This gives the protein CASSSTRMETQYF.

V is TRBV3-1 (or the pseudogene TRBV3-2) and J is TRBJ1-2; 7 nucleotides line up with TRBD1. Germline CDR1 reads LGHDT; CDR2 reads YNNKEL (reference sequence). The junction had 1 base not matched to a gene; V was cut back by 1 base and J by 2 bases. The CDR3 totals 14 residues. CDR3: CASSQAGQNYGYTF. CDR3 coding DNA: TGTGCCAGCAGCCAAGCGGGACAGAACTATGGCTACACCTTC.

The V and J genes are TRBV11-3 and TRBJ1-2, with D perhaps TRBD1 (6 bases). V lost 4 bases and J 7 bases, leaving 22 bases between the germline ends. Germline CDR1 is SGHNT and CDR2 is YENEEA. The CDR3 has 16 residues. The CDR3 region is CASSSRRSGAGSGYTF. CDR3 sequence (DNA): TGTGCCAGCAGCTCGAGAAGGTCGGGGGCAGGAAGTGGCTACACCTTC.

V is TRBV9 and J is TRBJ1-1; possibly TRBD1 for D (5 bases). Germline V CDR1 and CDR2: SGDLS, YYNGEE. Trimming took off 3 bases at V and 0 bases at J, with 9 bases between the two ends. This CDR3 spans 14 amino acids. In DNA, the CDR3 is TGTGCCAGCAGCGCGACAGCTATGAACACTGAAGCTTTCTTT. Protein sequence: CASSATAMNTEAFF.